One T cell receptor (beta chain) is described in this entry. The target antigen is unknown. Within the sample, other DNA sequences also encode this same CDR3. The PCR employed 60 Vbeta primers together with 13 Jbeta primers. The method was immunoSEQ multiplex PCR; TCRdb's version includes in-frame clones alone and lacks a portion of them. This listing includes roughly 100,000 clones. This specimen comes from a study of cytomegalovirus exposure and HLA in healthy donors. Deletions cut 3 bases from V and 3 bases from J, with 5 bases between. The germline CDR1 and CDR2 sequences are SEHNR and FQNEAQ (reference sequence). This CDR3 has 12 amino acids. Points from the study as a whole: Per a prior analysis, the majority of TCR beta V segments were productive roughly 87% or roughly 30% of the time.

The receptor's source is a man aged 35-49 years in good health and CMV-seronegative. The specimen was PBMCs. The chain is built from TRBV7-9 and TRBJ1-1, with D unclear. CDR3 in DNA: TGTGCCAGCAGCTTGAGTGACACTGAAGCTTTCTTT. This encodes CASSLSDTEAFF. The full variable domain, completed using reference TRBV7-9 and TRBJ1-1, is DTGVSQNPRHKITKRGQNVTFRCDPISEHNRLYWYRQTLGQGPEFLTYFQNEAQLEKSRLLSDRFSAERPKGSFSTLEIQRTEQGDSAMYLCASSLSDTEAFFGQGTRLTVV.